This is a list of T cell receptor beta chains from one sample in a study of blood T cell repertoires in COVID-19. Produced via immunoSEQ multiplex PCR; TCRdb's table is partial and in-frame only. The sample yields approximately 70,000 clones, 79% seen once. Specimen: peripheral blood. All receptors derive from a man between 60 and 75 years old with active or convalescent COVID-19. The CDR3 runs from the conserved cysteine through the conserved F or W. The order of the fields is CDR3 protein, CDR3 DNA, V gene, J gene, CDR3 length, clone size, D gene. A D gene is named only where the DNA matches it firmly. Clone size is not always given. Where it is, it says once, few, many or a class for expanded clones.

cdr3_aa: CAISDSAGFGF
cdr3_nt: TGTGCCATCAGTGATAGTGCAGGATTTGGGTTC
v_call: TRBV10-3
j_call: TRBJ2-7
cdr3_length: 11
clone_size: -
d_call: -

cdr3_aa: CASSPRGELTKAEAFF
cdr3_nt: TGTGCCAGCAGTCCCAGGGGTGAATTGACCAAGGCTGAAGCTTTCTTT
v_call: TRBV28
j_call: TRBJ1-1
cdr3_length: 16
clone_size: -
d_call: -

cdr3_aa: CASSGQGPNTEAFF
cdr3_nt: TGTGCCAGCAGTGGACAGGGCCCGAACACTGAAGCTTTCTTT
v_call: TRBV2
j_call: TRBJ1-1
cdr3_length: 14
clone_size: few
d_call: TRBD1

cdr3_aa: CASSFGGGRFEQYF
cdr3_nt: TGTGCCAGCAGTTTCGGGGGGGGCCGTTTCGAGCAGTACTTC
v_call: TRBV27
j_call: TRBJ2-7
cdr3_length: 14
clone_size: -
d_call: TRBD2

cdr3_aa: CASSLYGMNTEAFF
cdr3_nt: TGTGCCAGCAGCTTATACGGGATGAACACTGAAGCTTTCTTT
v_call: TRBV7-3
j_call: TRBJ1-1
cdr3_length: 14
clone_size: -
d_call: -

cdr3_aa: CSAPGLAGPDTQYF
cdr3_nt: TGCAGCGCTCCGGGACTAGCGGGTCCAGATACGCAGTATTTT
v_call: TRBV29-1
j_call: TRBJ2-3
cdr3_length: 14
clone_size: -
d_call: TRBD2

cdr3_aa: CASSQDQSGGANEQFF
cdr3_nt: TGTGCCAGCAGCCAAGATCAGAGCGGGGGGGCCAATGAGCAGTTCTTC
v_call: TRBV4-2
j_call: TRBJ2-1
cdr3_length: 16
clone_size: medium-sized
d_call: TRBD2

cdr3_aa: CASRPPGQGAGGYTF
cdr3_nt: TGTGCCAGCAGACCGCCGGGACAGGGGGCAGGTGGCTACACCTTC
v_call: TRBV7-9
j_call: TRBJ1-2
cdr3_length: 15
clone_size: once
d_call: TRBD1

cdr3_aa: CASSLTGNTEAFF
cdr3_nt: TGCGCCAGCAGCTTAACAGGGAACACTGAAGCTTTCTTT
v_call: TRBV5-1
j_call: TRBJ1-1
cdr3_length: 13
clone_size: -
d_call: -

cdr3_aa: CASSTTVNTGELFF
cdr3_nt: TGTGCCAGCAGTACGACAGTAAACACCGGGGAGCTGTTTTTT
v_call: TRBV27
j_call: TRBJ2-2
cdr3_length: 14
clone_size: -
d_call: -

cdr3_aa: CASSSFGQGIYGYTF
cdr3_nt: TGTGCCAGCAGCTCCTTCGGACAGGGAATCTATGGCTACACCTTC
v_call: TRBV7-9
j_call: TRBJ1-2
cdr3_length: 15
clone_size: -
d_call: TRBD1

cdr3_aa: CASSGTGLAGGRYTDTQYF
cdr3_nt: TGTGCCAGCAGCGGAACCGGGCTAGCGGGGGGCCGCTACACAGATACGCAGTATTTT
v_call: TRBV2
j_call: TRBJ2-3
cdr3_length: 19
clone_size: -
d_call: TRBD2

cdr3_aa: CASSEGRFTSHNEQFF
cdr3_nt: TGTGCCAGCAGTGAGGGCAGATTTACATCACACAATGAGCAGTTCTTC
v_call: TRBV6-1
j_call: TRBJ2-1
cdr3_length: 16
clone_size: few
d_call: -

cdr3_aa: CASSLVSGGDTEAFF
cdr3_nt: TGTGCCAGCAGCTTGGTTTCGGGGGGGGACACTGAAGCTTTCTTT
v_call: TRBV5-4
j_call: TRBJ1-1
cdr3_length: 15
clone_size: -
d_call: -

cdr3_aa: CASSLFPSGYEQFF
cdr3_nt: TGTGCCAGCAGCTTATTCCCTAGCGGTTATGAGCAGTTCTTC
v_call: TRBV7-2
j_call: TRBJ2-1
cdr3_length: 14
clone_size: once
d_call: TRBD2

cdr3_aa: CASSYVPSGGTTDTQYF
cdr3_nt: TGTGCCAGCAGTTACGTGCCTAGCGGGGGGACCACAGATACGCAGTATTTT
v_call: TRBV6-2/TRBV6-3
j_call: TRBJ2-3
cdr3_length: 17
clone_size: -
d_call: TRBD2

cdr3_aa: CASSLAMGTTRDSPLHF
cdr3_nt: TGTGCCAGCAGCTTAGCTATGGGAACTACGAGGGATTCACCCCTCCACTTT
v_call: TRBV7-9
j_call: TRBJ1-6
cdr3_length: 17
clone_size: -
d_call: -

cdr3_aa: CASSPPEGRGGTGELFF
cdr3_nt: TGTGCCAGCAGTCCCCCCGAAGGCCGGGGAGGCACCGGGGAGCTGTTTTTT
v_call: TRBV28
j_call: TRBJ2-2
cdr3_length: 17
clone_size: -
d_call: -

cdr3_aa: CASTTGDAVSGELFF
cdr3_nt: TGTGCCAGTACCACGGGAGACGCAGTTTCCGGGGAGCTGTTTTTT
v_call: TRBV19
j_call: TRBJ2-2
cdr3_length: 15
clone_size: -
d_call: -

cdr3_aa: CASSLTESSYNEQFF
cdr3_nt: TGTGCCAGCAGTTTGACAGAGAGCTCCTACAATGAGCAGTTCTTC
v_call: TRBV5-4
j_call: TRBJ2-1
cdr3_length: 15
clone_size: -
d_call: -

cdr3_aa: CASIIRFDGYTF
cdr3_nt: TGTGCCAGCATAATCAGATTTGATGGCTACACCTTC
v_call: TRBV27
j_call: TRBJ1-2
cdr3_length: 12
clone_size: -
d_call: -

cdr3_aa: CASSPGALGVGNTIYF
cdr3_nt: TGTGCCAGCAGCCCAGGGGCACTGGGTGTCGGAAACACCATATATTTT
v_call: TRBV28
j_call: TRBJ1-3
cdr3_length: 16
clone_size: -
d_call: -

cdr3_aa: CASSPRQGSNSPLHF
cdr3_nt: TGTGCCAGCAGCCCTCGACAGGGAAGTAATTCACCCCTCCACTTT
v_call: TRBV7-9
j_call: TRBJ1-6
cdr3_length: 15
clone_size: -
d_call: TRBD1

cdr3_aa: CATSPGLLGTGELFF
cdr3_nt: TGTGCCACCAGTCCGGGACTATTAGGTACCGGGGAGCTGTTTTTT
v_call: TRBV24-1
j_call: TRBJ2-2
cdr3_length: 15
clone_size: -
d_call: TRBD2

cdr3_aa: CASSSGGTGTNEQYF
cdr3_nt: TGTGCCAGCAGTTCCGGAGGGACAGGGACAAACGAGCAGTACTTC
v_call: TRBV28
j_call: TRBJ2-7
cdr3_length: 15
clone_size: -
d_call: TRBD1

cdr3_aa: CASSLSLGTSGTDTQYF
cdr3_nt: TGTGCCAGCAGTTTATCCCTAGGGACTAGCGGCACAGATACGCAGTATTTT
v_call: TRBV27
j_call: TRBJ2-3
cdr3_length: 17
clone_size: once
d_call: TRBD2

cdr3_aa: CAIAGQPNEKLFF
cdr3_nt: TGTGCCATCGCGGGACAGCCGAATGAAAAACTGTTTTTT
v_call: TRBV7-2
j_call: TRBJ1-4
cdr3_length: 13
clone_size: -
d_call: TRBD1

cdr3_aa: CASSLRKGGGASTDTQYF
cdr3_nt: TGTGCCAGCAGCTTGAGGAAGGGCGGGGGAGCAAGCACAGATACGCAGTATTTT
v_call: TRBV5-4
j_call: TRBJ2-3
cdr3_length: 18
clone_size: -
d_call: TRBD2

cdr3_aa: CASSEREWGGVNRPQHF
cdr3_nt: TGTGCCAGTAGCGAACGGGAGTGGGGAGGGGTCAATCGACCCCAGCATTTT
v_call: TRBV19
j_call: TRBJ1-5
cdr3_length: 17
clone_size: -
d_call: -

cdr3_aa: CASSPAVTGGQPQHF
cdr3_nt: TGTGCCAGCTCACCCGCGGTGACAGGGGGCCAGCCCCAGCATTTT
v_call: TRBV18
j_call: TRBJ1-5
cdr3_length: 15
clone_size: -
d_call: TRBD1

cdr3_aa: CASSEPDGLGKLFF
cdr3_nt: TGTGCCAGCAGTGAGCCGGACGGACTGGGAAAACTGTTTTTT
v_call: TRBV6-2/TRBV6-3
j_call: TRBJ1-4
cdr3_length: 14
clone_size: -
d_call: -

cdr3_aa: CASSKGTGVDEQFF
cdr3_nt: TGTGCCAGCAGCAAAGGGACAGGGGTCGATGAGCAGTTCTTC
v_call: TRBV21-1
j_call: TRBJ2-1
cdr3_length: 14
clone_size: -
d_call: -

cdr3_aa: CASSFRQGLNTGELFF
cdr3_nt: TGTGCCAGCAGCTTTAGACAGGGCCTGAACACCGGGGAGCTGTTTTTT
v_call: TRBV7-8
j_call: TRBJ2-2
cdr3_length: 16
clone_size: -
d_call: TRBD1

cdr3_aa: CASTGTGEVNSYEQYF
cdr3_nt: TGTGCCAGCACCGGGACAGGGGAGGTTAATTCCTACGAGCAGTACTTC
v_call: TRBV28
j_call: TRBJ2-7
cdr3_length: 16
clone_size: -
d_call: TRBD1

cdr3_aa: CASSTPLGTGMNTEAFF
cdr3_nt: TGTGCCAGCTCAACTCCTCTTGGGACAGGGATGAACACTGAAGCTTTCTTT
v_call: TRBV18
j_call: TRBJ1-1
cdr3_length: 17
clone_size: -
d_call: TRBD1

cdr3_aa: CASSQGPSGETQYF
cdr3_nt: TGTGCCAGCAGCCAAGGGCCTAGCGGGGAGACCCAGTACTTC
v_call: TRBV7-2
j_call: TRBJ2-5
cdr3_length: 14
clone_size: -
d_call: TRBD2

cdr3_aa: CASSEQGAFGNEQFF
cdr3_nt: TGTGCCAGCTCAGAACAGGGGGCCTTCGGCAATGAGCAGTTCTTC
v_call: TRBV18
j_call: TRBJ2-1
cdr3_length: 15
clone_size: -
d_call: TRBD1

cdr3_aa: CASSGLAGGYEQFF
cdr3_nt: TGTGCCAGCAGTGGACTAGCGGGGGGGTATGAGCAGTTCTTC
v_call: TRBV6-2/TRBV6-3
j_call: TRBJ2-1
cdr3_length: 14
clone_size: -
d_call: TRBD2

cdr3_aa: CASSLSGGLYTEAFF
cdr3_nt: TGTGCCAGCAGCTTATCGGGTGGACTTTACACTGAAGCTTTCTTT
v_call: TRBV7-9
j_call: TRBJ1-1
cdr3_length: 15
clone_size: -
d_call: -

cdr3_aa: CASSLGASLSGNTIYF
cdr3_nt: TGCGCCAGCAGCTTGGGGGCCAGCTTATCTGGAAACACCATATATTTT
v_call: TRBV5-1
j_call: TRBJ1-3
cdr3_length: 16
clone_size: -
d_call: -

cdr3_aa: CASSYTHSGEETQYF
cdr3_nt: TGTGCCAGCAGTTACACGCATAGCGGGGAAGAGACCCAGTACTTC
v_call: TRBV6-2/TRBV6-3
j_call: TRBJ2-5
cdr3_length: 15
clone_size: -
d_call: TRBD2

cdr3_aa: CASLRGGALGSGGRSGNTIYF
cdr3_nt: TGTGCCAGCCTCCGCGGAGGAGCACTTGGGTCGGGGGGAAGATCTGGAAACACCATATATTTT
v_call: TRBV28
j_call: TRBJ1-3
cdr3_length: 21
clone_size: few
d_call: -

cdr3_aa: CASSLVSRGNQPQHF
cdr3_nt: TGTGCCAGCAGCTTAGTATCCAGGGGCAATCAGCCCCAGCATTTT
v_call: TRBV7-2
j_call: TRBJ1-5
cdr3_length: 15
clone_size: -
d_call: -

cdr3_aa: CASSFQATYEQYF
cdr3_nt: TGCGCCAGCAGCTTCCAGGCCACCTACGAGCAGTACTTC
v_call: TRBV5-1
j_call: TRBJ2-7
cdr3_length: 13
clone_size: once
d_call: -

cdr3_aa: CASSQGLAGAYNEQFF
cdr3_nt: TGCGCCAGCAGCCAGGGACTGGCGGGGGCCTACAATGAGCAGTTCTTC
v_call: TRBV4-3
j_call: TRBJ2-1
cdr3_length: 16
clone_size: -
d_call: TRBD2

cdr3_aa: CASSTLAGVDTGELFF
cdr3_nt: TGCGCCAGCAGCACCTTAGCGGGGGTCGACACCGGGGAGCTGTTTTTT
v_call: TRBV5-1
j_call: TRBJ2-2
cdr3_length: 16
clone_size: -
d_call: TRBD2

cdr3_aa: CASSGGGSTDTQYF
cdr3_nt: TGTGCCAGCAGCGGCGGGGGAAGCACAGATACGCAGTATTTT
v_call: TRBV6-5
j_call: TRBJ2-3
cdr3_length: 14
clone_size: once
d_call: TRBD2

cdr3_aa: CASSQTSGGRKNIQYF
cdr3_nt: TGCGCCAGCAGCCAAACTAGCGGGGGCCGAAAAAACATTCAGTACTTC
v_call: TRBV4-3
j_call: TRBJ2-4
cdr3_length: 16
clone_size: once
d_call: TRBD2

cdr3_aa: CASRTSAPTWDTQYF
cdr3_nt: TGTGCCTCACGGACTAGCGCTCCAACATGGGATACGCAGTATTTT
v_call: TRBV19
j_call: TRBJ2-3
cdr3_length: 15
clone_size: -
d_call: TRBD2

cdr3_aa: CASTGGEGRLYGYTF
cdr3_nt: TGTGCCAGCACCGGGGGAGAAGGACGACTCTATGGCTACACCTTC
v_call: TRBV2
j_call: TRBJ1-2
cdr3_length: 15
clone_size: -
d_call: -

cdr3_aa: CASSVSPTREETQYF
cdr3_nt: TGTGCCAGCAGCGTTAGTCCGACTAGGGAAGAGACCCAGTACTTC
v_call: TRBV9
j_call: TRBJ2-5
cdr3_length: 15
clone_size: -
d_call: -

cdr3_aa: CATSTGRVYNEQFF
cdr3_nt: TGTGCCACTTCCACAGGTAGAGTATACAATGAGCAGTTCTTC
v_call: TRBV6-5
j_call: TRBJ2-1
cdr3_length: 14
clone_size: few
d_call: -

cdr3_aa: CASSLLVRGSYEQYF
cdr3_nt: TGCGCCAGCAGCTTGTTGGTCAGGGGGTCCTACGAGCAGTACTTC
v_call: TRBV5-1
j_call: TRBJ2-7
cdr3_length: 15
clone_size: -
d_call: TRBD1